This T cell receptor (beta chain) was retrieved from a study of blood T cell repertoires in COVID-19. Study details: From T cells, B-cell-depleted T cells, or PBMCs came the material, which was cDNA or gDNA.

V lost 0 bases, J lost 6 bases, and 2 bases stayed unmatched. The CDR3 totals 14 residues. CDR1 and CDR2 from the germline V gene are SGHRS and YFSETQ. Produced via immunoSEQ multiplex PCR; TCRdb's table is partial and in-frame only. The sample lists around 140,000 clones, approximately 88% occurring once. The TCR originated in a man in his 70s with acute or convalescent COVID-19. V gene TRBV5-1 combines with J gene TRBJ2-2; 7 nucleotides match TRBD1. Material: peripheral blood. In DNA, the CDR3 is TGCGCCAGCAGCTTGGCCCAGGGGGCCGGGGAGCTGTTTTTT. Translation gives CASSLAQGAGELFF. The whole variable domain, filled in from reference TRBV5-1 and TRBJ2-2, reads KAGVTQTPRYLIKTRGQQVTLSCSPISGHRSVSWYQQTPGQGLQFLFEYFSETQRNKGNFPGRFSGRQFSNSRSEMNVSTLELGDSALYLCASSLAQGAGELFFGEGSRLTVL.